This T cell receptor (beta chain) derives from a study of blood T cell repertoires in COVID-19. With 0 bases removed from V and 0 bases from J, the gap between germline ends came to 10 bases. This CDR3 is built from 17 residues. Germline CDR1 is SGHKS and CDR2 is YYEKEE (reference sequence). The table came from immunoSEQ multiplex PCR; TCRdb's copy has only in-frame clones and leaves some out. This table has some 73,000 clones, 85% appearing once. The sample was peripheral blood. This chain links TRBV5-5 with TRBJ1-6, with D perhaps matching TRBD1 (5 bases). This receptor was identified in a man over 45 with COVID-19, enrolled during active disease. This CDR3 reads CASSLEGRSSYNSPLHF. The CDR3 nucleotides are TGTGCCAGCAGCTTGGAGGGGCGGAGCTCCTATAATTCACCCCTCCACTTT.